The 25 T cell receptor beta chains presented below share a single source sample, sequenced in a study of blood T cell repertoires in COVID-19. Measured with immunoSEQ multiplex PCR; TCRdb has only the in-frame clones, and not every one. The profile shows around 100,000 clones, 70% to 85% of them singletons. The specimen sequenced was peripheral blood. The receptors here all came from a man between 65 and 85 years old with active or convalescent COVID-19.

The chain has TRBV2 and TRBJ2-5, with D possibly TRBD2 on 5 matching bases. Germline V CDR1 and CDR2: SNHLY, FYNNEI. Trimming removed 11 bases from V and 0 bases from J, with 10 bases in between. The CDR3 runs 12 residues. In DNA, the CDR3 is TGTGCCGGGAGCCTGTACCAAGAGACCCAGTACTTC. Its protein product is CAGSLYQETQYF.

The chain employs TRBV7-9 and TRBJ1-4, with 9 bases aligning to TRBD1. J gave up 8 bases and V 1 base, and 8 bases lay outside the gene matches. Germline CDR1 is SEHNR and CDR2 is FQNEAQ (reference sequence). The CDR3 spans 16 residues. This CDR3 reads CASSLDRGQGNEKLFF. The CDR3 DNA follows: TGTGCCAGCAGCTTAGATCGCGGACAGGGGAACGAAAAACTGTTTTTT.

CDR3 sequence (DNA): TGTGCCAGCAGCTCGAAACCCAGGCGAGATGGCTACACCTTC. This sequence encodes CASSSKPRRDGYTF. This chain joins TRBV5-6 and TRBJ1-2, with D uncertain. Germline V gene sequence: CDR1 SGHDT, CDR2 YYEEEE. The CDR3 extends over 14 amino acids. Trimming took off 3 bases at V and 6 bases at J, with 15 bases between the two ends.

The chain links TRBV5-1 to TRBJ2-3; no firm D call. The CDR3 contains 12 residues. Trimming left V 7 bases short and J 0 bases short, with 6 bases between. Germline values: CDR1 SGHRS, CDR2 YFSETQ. CDR3 loop: CASAQSTDTQYF. The DNA of the CDR3 is TGCGCCAGCGCACAGAGCACAGATACGCAGTATTTT.

The DNA for the CDR3 is TGCGCCAGCAGCACCGGGACTAGCGGGGGGGTGAGGAATGAGCAGTTCTTC. Protein: CASSTGTSGGVRNEQFF. V gene TRBV5-1 combines with J gene TRBJ2-1; the match to TRBD2 covers 16 bases. This CDR3 contains 17 residues. Germline CDR1 is SGHRS and CDR2 is YFSETQ. V shed 4 bases and J 7 bases; nucleotides not matched to a gene: 8.

CDR3 region: CASMGTSGQGFGTQYF. The CDR3 nucleotides are TGTGCCAGCATGGGTACTTCGGGACAGGGGTTCGGGACCCAGTACTTC. The V call is TRBV28, the J call TRBJ2-5, with 10 bases that match TRBD1. The CDR3 extends over 16 amino acids. The germline CDR1 and CDR2 sequences are MDHEN and SYDVKM. Unmatched junction bases numbered 15, after V lost 7 bases and J lost 7 bases.

This clone was recorded a few times. The CDR3 DNA is TGTGCCAGCAGTCTCATGTCAGGCGACTACAATGAGCAGTTCTTC. This codes for CASSLMSGDYNEQFF. The chain uses TRBV7-2 and TRBJ2-1, with no clear D. This CDR3 is 15 amino acids long. V gave up 6 bases and J gave up 3 bases, with 15 bases separating them. Germline V CDR1 and CDR2: SGHTA, FQGNSA. Together with reference TRBV7-2 and TRBJ2-1, the CDR3 gives the full variable domain: GAGVSQSPSNKVTEKGKDVELRCDPISGHTALYWYRQSLGQGLEFLIYFQGNSAPDKSGLPSDRFSAERTGGSVSTLTIQRTQQEDSAVYLCASSLMSGDYNEQFFGPGTRLTVL.

The gene calls are TRBV5-8 and TRBJ1-1, with TRBD1 as a possible D gene (5 bases). The CDR3 contains 14 residues. V gave up 1 base and J gave up 7 bases, with 14 bases separating them. Germline loops: CDR1 SGHTS, CDR2 YDEGEE. The CDR3 loop reads CASSLNAGTVEAFF. The CDR3 DNA follows: TGTGCCAGCAGCTTGAATGCGGGGACGGTTGAAGCTTTCTTT.

This clone was recorded only once. The genes are TRBV19 and TRBJ1-2, with no clear D. The V gene lost 6 bases and the J gene lost 2 bases, with 16 bases spanning the gap. Looked up from germline, CDR1 is LNHDA and CDR2 is SQIVND (reference sequence). The CDR3 is made up of 15 amino acids. CDR3 sequence reads: CASRDGSAVNYGYTF. In DNA form, the CDR3 reads TGTGCCAGTAGAGATGGGAGCGCGGTAAACTATGGCTACACCTTC.

The chain links TRBV6-5 to TRBJ2-1; 8 bases align to TRBD2. Germline-derived CDR1 and CDR2 are MNHEY and SVGAGI. V shed 7 bases, J shed 7 bases, and the junction held 9 bases outside the gene matches. This CDR3 has 14 residues. The CDR3 DNA is TGTGCCAGCAAAGCGGGAGACCTTAGGAATGAGCAGTTCTTC. Its translation: CASKAGDLRNEQFF.

In this sample, this clone turned up once. V and J are TRBV18 and TRBJ1-4; TRBD1 is a possible D gene (6 bases). V lost 3 bases, J lost 2 bases, and 28 bases lay in between. CDR3 length: 21 amino acids. Germline CDR1 KGHSH, CDR2 LQKENI. CDR3 in DNA: TGTGCCAGCTCACCCAGCGTGGTATCTCGACAGGAGGCACGGACTAATGAAAAACTGTTTTTT. It encodes CASSPSVVSRQEARTNEKLFF.

The chain links TRBV24-1 to TRBJ1-5; TRBD1 is a possible D gene (6 bases). Germline lookup yields CDR1 KGHDR and CDR2 SFDVKD. The CDR3 is made up of 15 amino acids. V lost 3 bases, J lost 2 bases, and 10 bases lay in between. The CDR3 here is CATSDPRQGNQPQHF. CDR3 coding DNA: TGTGCCACCAGTGATCCTCGACAGGGCAATCAGCCCCAGCATTTT.

This clone was recorded a few times. The chain employs TRBV12-3 or TRBV12-4 and TRBJ1-2, with 10 bases fitting TRBD1. With 6 bases clipped from V and 5 bases from J, the junction kept 3 bases outside the gene matches. This CDR3 is built from 13 residues. CDR3 protein: CASRTGGAYGYTF. The CDR3 bases are TGTGCCAGCAGGACAGGGGGCGCTTATGGCTACACCTTC.

The rearrangement uses TRBV3-1 (or the pseudogene TRBV3-2) and TRBJ1-2; 7 nucleotides agree with TRBD1. Looked up from germline, CDR1 is LGHDT and CDR2 is YNNKEL (reference sequence). The CDR3 is 17 amino acids. After removal of 0 bases from V and 7 bases from J, the junction contained 14 bases not matched to a gene. The CDR3 DNA sequence: TGTGCCAGCAGCCAAGATGTTAGGGGGCTTAGAATAACTGGCTACACCTTC. Protein: CASSQDVRGLRITGYTF.

The chain combines TRBV4-2 with TRBJ2-1; TRBD2 matches 8 bases. Germline assignment: CDR1 LGHNA and CDR2 YNFKEQ. With V trimmed by 0 bases and J by 7 bases, 11 bases remained unmatched. The CDR3 spans 17 residues. The CDR3 nucleotides read TGTGCCAGCAGCCAAGAAGAAAGCGGGAGAGGACCGAATGAGCAGTTCTTC. It translates to CASSQEESGRGPNEQFF.

The V and J genes are TRBV24-1 and TRBJ2-2, with TRBD2 as a possible D gene (5 bases). The V end was cut by 9 bases, the J end by 6 bases, with 16 bases between. Germline loops: CDR1 KGHDR, CDR2 SFDVKD. This CDR3 spans 14 amino acids. The CDR3 DNA reads as TGTGCCACCCTAGAGGGTTCCGGCTCCGGGGAGCTGTTTTTT. It codes for CATLEGSGSGELFF.

The J gene is TRBJ1-1, the V gene TRBV13; D might be TRBD1 (6 bases). This CDR3 is built from 14 residues. V lost 5 bases to trimming and J lost 4 bases, with 14 bases between them. Germline V gene data show CDR1 as PRHDT and CDR2 as FYEKMQ (reference sequence). CDR3 loop: CASSLTGIGTEAFF. DNA of the CDR3: TGTGCCAGCAGCCTTACAGGGATTGGCACTGAAGCTTTCTTT. Supplemented by reference TRBV13 and TRBJ1-1, the full variable domain reads AAGVIQSPRHLIKEKRETATLKCYPIPRHDTVYWYQQGPGQDPQFLISFYEKMQSDKGSIPDRFSAQQFSDYHSELNMSSLELGDSALYFCASSLTGIGTEAFFGQGTRLTVV.

The gene calls are TRBV20-1 and TRBJ1-2; weak D call: TRBD1 (6 bases). Per germline, CDR1 DFQATT and CDR2 SNEGSKA (reference sequence). V was trimmed by 3 bases and J by 4 bases, leaving 9 bases between them. This CDR3 spans 12 amino acids. The CDR3 nucleotides read TGCAGTGCTAGTCCCAGGGGCTATGGCTACACCTTC. Translation gives CSASPRGYGYTF.

J is TRBJ2-3 and V is TRBV7-9, with unresolved D. Per the germline V gene, CDR1 is SEHNR and CDR2 is FQNEAQ (reference sequence). Trimming shortened V by 10 bases and J by 3 bases, and 11 bases separated the two germline ends. The CDR3 has 12 residues. CDR3 amino acids: CATSQRTDTQYF. CDR3 nucleotide sequence: TGTGCCACCTCTCAGAGGACAGATACGCAGTATTTT.

The chain couples TRBV5-1 to TRBJ1-1; tentative D call: TRBD1 (6 bases). V lost 4 bases, J lost 7 bases, and 20 bases lay in between. Germline CDR1 SGHRS, CDR2 YFSETQ. The CDR3 contains 15 residues. The CDR3 sequence: CASSQGQGIFSEAFF. The CDR3 DNA is TGCGCCAGCAGCCAGGGGCAGGGGATATTCAGTGAAGCTTTCTTT.

The chain uses TRBV18 and TRBJ1-2, with 9 bases lining up with TRBD1. The CDR3 loop spans 17 amino acids. After removal of 6 bases from V and 0 bases from J, the junction contained 11 bases not matched to a gene. Per germline, CDR1 KGHSH and CDR2 LQKENI. The CDR3 region is CASSPDLGTGTNYGYTF. The CDR3 DNA reads TGTGCCAGCTCCCCAGACCTCGGGACAGGGACTAACTATGGCTACACCTTC.

The V gene is TRBV27, the J gene TRBJ1-4; no reliable D call. Germline V gene lookup returns CDR1 MNHEY and CDR2 SMNVEV (reference sequence). This CDR3 spans 16 amino acids. Trimming removed 5 bases from V and 0 bases from J, with 13 bases in between. CDR3 nucleotide sequence: TGTGCCAGCAGTCCTCGGCGGGGAGCAACTAATGAAAAACTGTTTTTT. Translated: CASSPRRGATNEKLFF.

This rearrangement joins TRBV2 to TRBJ1-5; the D gene is possibly TRBD1 (5 bases). V was pared by 2 bases and J by 5 bases, with 10 bases between. CDR1 and CDR2 from the germline V gene are SNHLY and FYNNEI. CDR3 length: 14 residues. CDR3 sequence (DNA): TGTGCCAGCAGTGAACAGGGCAGGGATCAGCCCCAGCATTTT. It translates to CASSEQGRDQPQHF. Full variable domain (rest looked up from reference TRBV2 and TRBJ1-5): EPEVTQTPSHQVTQMGQEVILRCVPISNHLYFYWYRQILGQKVEFLVSFYNNEISEKSEIFDDQFSVERPDGSNFTLKIRSTKLEDSAMYFCASSEQGRDQPQHFGDGTRLSIL.

J is TRBJ1-4 and V is TRBV2; D ambiguous. The CDR3 is 13 amino acids. From germline, CDR1 is SNHLY and CDR2 FYNNEI. V was pared by 7 bases and J by 3 bases, with 9 bases between. In DNA, the CDR3 is TGTGCCAGCACGGTTGTCGCTAATGAAAAACTGTTTTTT. The encoded protein is CASTVVANEKLFF.

This rearrangement joins TRBV24-1 to TRBJ2-3, with D possibly TRBD2 on 5 matching bases. Germline V gene sequence: CDR1 KGHDR, CDR2 SFDVKD. The CDR3 runs to 12 residues. The V gene lost 9 bases and the J gene lost 1 base, with 7 bases spanning the gap. The CDR3 protein is CATEGGTDTQYF. The CDR3 region has the DNA TGTGCCACCGAGGGTGGCACAGATACGCAGTATTTT.